This section outlines one TCR beta chain sequence together with its context. Its cognate antigen is unknown. These data originate in a study of neoadjuvant anti-PD-1 for oral cavity cancer. Whole-study results and caveats: With three patients per group, TCR findings need larger cohorts.

Trimming removed 5 bases from V and 0 bases from J, with 5 bases in between. CDR3 size: 14 residues. In germline, CDR1 is LNHNV, CDR2 YYDKDF (reference sequence). Profiling relied on immunoSEQ multiplex PCR, and the TCRdb table lists in-frame clones only, not all of them. The sample contains approximately 43,000 clones, about three quarters of which appear only once. The time point was: after neoadjuvant nivolumab, at surgical resection. Patients had HPV-negative, locally advanced oral cavity squamous cell carcinoma. This chain links TRBV15 with TRBJ2-6; D is perhaps TRBD1 (5 bases). Sample: PBMCs, taken after nivolumab (anti-PD-1) treatment. This receptor was identified in a person aged 35-79 years with oral cavity squamous cell carcinoma. The CDR3 spells CATSQGSGANVLTF. CDR3 nucleotides: TGTGCCACCAGCCAGGGCTCTGGGGCCAACGTCCTGACTTTC. Full variable domain (rest looked up from reference TRBV15 and TRBJ2-6): DAMVIQNPRYQVTQFGKPVTLSCSQTLNHNVMYWYQQKSSQAPKLLFHYYDKDFNNEADTPDNFQSRRPNTSFCFLDIRSPGLGDTAMYLCATSQGSGANVLTFGAGSRLTVL.